The clone carrying this T cell receptor (beta chain) was counted ten times or more. The antigen remains undetermined. The sample is drawn from a study of T cells in Graves' hyperthyroidism and ophthalmopathy. The length of the CDR3 is 13 residues. V was shortened by 5 bases and J by 1 base, with 9 bases between the two germline ends. Germline V gene data show CDR1 as MDHEN and CDR2 as SYDVKM. Study results and caveats: Ophthalmopathy cases were set apart from stable hyperthyroidism by a 13 V-J model.

Amplification of TCR beta CDR3 regions was performed using RNA transcripts as template. The TCR CDR3 was amplified in a first-round RT-PCR using the HTBI primer set. MiXCR, applied by TCRdb to the multiplex PCR reads, yields one record per CDR3 protein. The repertoire holds some 600,000 distinct CDR3 sequences, with 11% to 15% as singletons. This clonotype was sampled from a young woman with Graves' hyperthyroidism that later progressed to Graves' ophthalmopathy. This chain uses TRBV28 with TRBJ2-7; D might be TRBD2 (5 bases). The sample consisted of blood. CDR3 DNA sequence: TGTGCCAGCAGTCCCGGGATTTCCTACGAGCAGTACTTC. It is translated as CASSPGISYEQYF. Variable domain in full (rest from reference TRBV28 and TRBJ2-7): DVKVTQSSRYLVKRTGEKVFLECVQDMDHENMFWYRQDPGLGLRLIYFSYDVKMKEKGDIPEGYSVSREKKERFSLILESASTNQTSMYLCASSPGISYEQYFGPGTRLTVT.